This T cell receptor beta chain is drawn from a study of T cell repertoires in cytomegalovirus infection. On the study more broadly: Researchers turned to recently identified HLA-C-restricted CMV epitopes as well as well-studied HLA-B-restricted ones. Study results and caveats: HLA-C-restricted CMV clonotypes gave the most frequent clonotype in two of eight donors. Of the TCR beta families, the public ones yielded a cumulative frequency that identified carriers of CMV plus the relevant HLA.

About this clonotype: Its antigen is as yet unknown.

Germline CDR1 MNHNS, CDR2 SASEGT. The length of the CDR3 is 16 residues. The ends lost 7 bases at V and 10 bases at J; junction bases unmatched: 13. MiXCR was run by TCRdb on the reads, yielding one entry per CDR3 protein. The sample holds more than 250,000 distinct CDR3 sequences; roughly 25% are singletons and the top ten take 10% to 15%. The TCR comes from a human donor in good health (CMV status not recorded). Some clones in this sample may be carry-over from other donors' samples. This specimen was cultured PBMCs, taken from culture after CMV antigen stimulation. The chain joins TRBV6-1 to TRBJ2-1, with TRBD2 matching over 13 bases. The DNA of the CDR3 is TGTGCCAGCACAAGGGGACGGACTAGCGGGAGAGGGGAGCAGTTCTTC. This gives the protein CASTRGRTSGRGEQFF.